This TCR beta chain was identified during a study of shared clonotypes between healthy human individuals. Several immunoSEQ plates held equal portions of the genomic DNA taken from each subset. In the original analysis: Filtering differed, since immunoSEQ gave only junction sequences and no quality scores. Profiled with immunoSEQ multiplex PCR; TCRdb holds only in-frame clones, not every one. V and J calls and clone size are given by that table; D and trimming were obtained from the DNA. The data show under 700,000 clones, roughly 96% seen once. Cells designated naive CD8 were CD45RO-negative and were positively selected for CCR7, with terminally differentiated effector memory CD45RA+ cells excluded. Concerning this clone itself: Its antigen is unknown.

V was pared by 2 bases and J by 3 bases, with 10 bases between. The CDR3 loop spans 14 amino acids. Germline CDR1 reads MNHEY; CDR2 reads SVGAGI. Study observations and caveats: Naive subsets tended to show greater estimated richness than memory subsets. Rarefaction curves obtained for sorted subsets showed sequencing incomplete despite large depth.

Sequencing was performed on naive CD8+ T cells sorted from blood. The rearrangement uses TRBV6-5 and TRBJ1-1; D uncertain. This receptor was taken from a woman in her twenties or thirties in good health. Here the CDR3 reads CASSYIGGDTEAFF. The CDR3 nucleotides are TGTGCCAGCAGTTACATCGGTGGGGACACTGAAGCTTTCTTT.